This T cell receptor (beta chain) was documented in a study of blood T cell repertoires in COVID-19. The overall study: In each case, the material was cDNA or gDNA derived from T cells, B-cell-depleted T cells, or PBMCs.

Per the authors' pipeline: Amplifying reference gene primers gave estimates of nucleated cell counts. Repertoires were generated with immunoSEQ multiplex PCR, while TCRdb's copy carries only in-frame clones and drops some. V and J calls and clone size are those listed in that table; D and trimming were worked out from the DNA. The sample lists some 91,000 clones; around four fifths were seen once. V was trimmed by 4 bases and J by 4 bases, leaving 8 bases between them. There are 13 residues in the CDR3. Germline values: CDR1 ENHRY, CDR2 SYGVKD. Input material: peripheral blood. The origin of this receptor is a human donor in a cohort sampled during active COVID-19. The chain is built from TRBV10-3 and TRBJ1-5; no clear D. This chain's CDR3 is CAISGQLNQPQHF. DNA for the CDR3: TGTGCCATCAGTGGCCAGTTAAATCAGCCCCAGCATTTT.